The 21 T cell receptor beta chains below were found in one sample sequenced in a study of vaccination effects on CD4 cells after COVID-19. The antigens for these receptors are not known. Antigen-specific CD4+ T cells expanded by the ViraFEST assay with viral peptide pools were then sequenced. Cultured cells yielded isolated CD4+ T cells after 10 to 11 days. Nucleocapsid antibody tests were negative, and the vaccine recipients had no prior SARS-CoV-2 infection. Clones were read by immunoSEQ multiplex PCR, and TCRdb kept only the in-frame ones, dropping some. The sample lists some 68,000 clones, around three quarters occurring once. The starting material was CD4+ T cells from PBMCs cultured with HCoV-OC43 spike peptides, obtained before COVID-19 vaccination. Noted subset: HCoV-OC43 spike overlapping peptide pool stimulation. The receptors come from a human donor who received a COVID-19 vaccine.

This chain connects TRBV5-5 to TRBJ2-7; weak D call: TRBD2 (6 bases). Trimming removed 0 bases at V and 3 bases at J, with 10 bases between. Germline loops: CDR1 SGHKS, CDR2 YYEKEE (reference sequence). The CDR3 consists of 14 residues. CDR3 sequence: CASSLGGLNYEQYV. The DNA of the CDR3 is TGTGCCAGCAGCTTGGGGGGACTGAACTACGAGCAGTACGTC.

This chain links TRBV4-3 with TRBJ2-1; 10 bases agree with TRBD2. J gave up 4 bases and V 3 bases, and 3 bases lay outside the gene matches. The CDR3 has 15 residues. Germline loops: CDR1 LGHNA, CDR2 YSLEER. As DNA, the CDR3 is TGCGCCAGCAGCCAGTCACTAGCGGGGTACAATGAGCAGTTCTTC. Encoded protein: CASSQSLAGYNEQFF.

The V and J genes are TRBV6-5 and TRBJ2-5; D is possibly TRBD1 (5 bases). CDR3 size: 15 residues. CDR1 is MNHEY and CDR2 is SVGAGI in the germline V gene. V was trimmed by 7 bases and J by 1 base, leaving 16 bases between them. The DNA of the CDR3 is TGTGCCAGCATTTCCAGGGTGGCATTCCAAGAGACCCAGTACTTC. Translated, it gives CASISRVAFQETQYF.

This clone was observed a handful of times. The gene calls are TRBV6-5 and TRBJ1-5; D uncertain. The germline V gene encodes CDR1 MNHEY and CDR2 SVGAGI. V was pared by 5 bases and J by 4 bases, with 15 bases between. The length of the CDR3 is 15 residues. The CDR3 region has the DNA TGTGCCAGCAGTCCCCGAGCAAAAATGAATCAGCCCCAGCATTTT. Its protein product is CASSPRAKMNQPQHF.

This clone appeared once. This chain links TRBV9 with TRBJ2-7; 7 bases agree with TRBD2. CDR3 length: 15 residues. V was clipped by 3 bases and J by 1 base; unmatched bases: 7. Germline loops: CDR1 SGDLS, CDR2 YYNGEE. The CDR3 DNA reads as TGTGCCAGCAGCGCGAGGCGACTAGCTTCCTACGAGCAGTACGTC. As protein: CASSARRLASYEQYV.

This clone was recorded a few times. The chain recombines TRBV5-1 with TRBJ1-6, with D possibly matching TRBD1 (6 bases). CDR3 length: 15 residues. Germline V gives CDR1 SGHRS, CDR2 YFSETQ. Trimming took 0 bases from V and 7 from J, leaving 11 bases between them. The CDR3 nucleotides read TGCGCCAGCAGCTTGGGGGCCAGGGGCAATTCACCCCTCCACTTT. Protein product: CASSLGARGNSPLHF. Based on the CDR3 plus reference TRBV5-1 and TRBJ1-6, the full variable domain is KAGVTQTPRYLIKTRGQQVTLSCSPISGHRSVSWYQQTPGQGLQFLFEYFSETQRNKGNFPGRFSGRQFSNSRSEMNVSTLELGDSALYLCASSLGARGNSPLHFGNGTRLTVT.

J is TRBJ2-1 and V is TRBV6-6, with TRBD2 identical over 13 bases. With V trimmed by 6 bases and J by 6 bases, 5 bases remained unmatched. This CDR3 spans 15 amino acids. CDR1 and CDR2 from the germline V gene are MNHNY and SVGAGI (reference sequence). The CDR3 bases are TGTGCCAGCAGAGAAACTAGCGGGGGGGCCAATGAGCAGTTCTTC. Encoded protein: CASRETSGGANEQFF.

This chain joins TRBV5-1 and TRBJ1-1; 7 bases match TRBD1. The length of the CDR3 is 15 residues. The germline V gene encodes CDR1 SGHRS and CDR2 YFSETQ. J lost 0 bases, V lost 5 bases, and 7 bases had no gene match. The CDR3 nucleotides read TGCGCCAGCAGAACTCAGGGGGGGGTGAACACTGAAGCTTTCTTT. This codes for CASRTQGGVNTEAFF.

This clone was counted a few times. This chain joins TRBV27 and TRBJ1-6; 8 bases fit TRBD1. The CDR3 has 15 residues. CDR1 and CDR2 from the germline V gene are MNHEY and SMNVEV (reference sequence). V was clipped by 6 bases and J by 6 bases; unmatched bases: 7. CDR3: CASSPGTGGNSPLHF. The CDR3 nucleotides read TGTGCCAGCAGCCCAGGGACAGGTGGTAATTCACCCCTCCACTTT.

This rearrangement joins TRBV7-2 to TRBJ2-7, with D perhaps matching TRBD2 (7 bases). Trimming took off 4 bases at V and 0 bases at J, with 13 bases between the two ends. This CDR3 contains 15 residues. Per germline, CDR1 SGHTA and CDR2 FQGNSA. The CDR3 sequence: CASSWGGGLSYEQYV. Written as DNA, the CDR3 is TGTGCCAGCAGCTGGGGGGGCGGCCTCTCCTACGAGCAGTACGTC.

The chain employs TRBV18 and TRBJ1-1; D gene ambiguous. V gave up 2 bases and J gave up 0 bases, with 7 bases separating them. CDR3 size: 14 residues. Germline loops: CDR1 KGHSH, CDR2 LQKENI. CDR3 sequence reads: CASSPKQMNTEAFF. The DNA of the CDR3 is TGTGCCAGCTCACCAAAACAGATGAACACTGAAGCTTTCTTT.

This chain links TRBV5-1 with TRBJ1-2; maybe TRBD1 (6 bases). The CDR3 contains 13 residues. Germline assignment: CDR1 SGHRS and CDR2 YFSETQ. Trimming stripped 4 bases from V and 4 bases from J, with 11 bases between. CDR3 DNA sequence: TGCGCCAGCAGCACTGGACAGACCTATGGCTACACCTTC. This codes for CASSTGQTYGYTF.

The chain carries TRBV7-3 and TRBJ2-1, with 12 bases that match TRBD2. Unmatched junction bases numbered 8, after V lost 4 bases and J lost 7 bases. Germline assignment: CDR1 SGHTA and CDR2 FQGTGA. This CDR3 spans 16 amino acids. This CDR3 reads CASSSPGLAGLNEQFF. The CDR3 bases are TGTGCCAGCAGCTCCCCGGGACTAGCGGGTCTTAATGAGCAGTTCTTC.

Here the CDR3 DNA reads TGCGCCAGCAGTGAGTCGGACTATGGCTACACCTTC. Its translation is CASSESDYGYTF. The chain employs TRBV10-2 and TRBJ1-2; D ambiguous. The CDR3 is 12 amino acids. V was pared by 0 bases and J by 3 bases, with 2 bases between. Germline V gene sequence: CDR1 WSHSY, CDR2 SAAADI.

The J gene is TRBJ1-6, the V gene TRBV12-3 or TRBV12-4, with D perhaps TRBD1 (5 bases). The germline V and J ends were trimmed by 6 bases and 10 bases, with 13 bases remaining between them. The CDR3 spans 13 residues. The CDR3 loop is CASSVRDHSPLHF. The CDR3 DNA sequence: TGTGCCAGCAGCGTCAGGGATCACTCACCCCTCCACTTT.

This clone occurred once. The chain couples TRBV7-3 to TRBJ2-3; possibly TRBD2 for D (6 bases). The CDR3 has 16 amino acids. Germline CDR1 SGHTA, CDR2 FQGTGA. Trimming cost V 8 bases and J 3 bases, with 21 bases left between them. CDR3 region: CASALLGLLETDTQYF. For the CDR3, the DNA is TGTGCCAGCGCCCTCTTAGGACTACTCGAGACAGATACGCAGTATTTT.

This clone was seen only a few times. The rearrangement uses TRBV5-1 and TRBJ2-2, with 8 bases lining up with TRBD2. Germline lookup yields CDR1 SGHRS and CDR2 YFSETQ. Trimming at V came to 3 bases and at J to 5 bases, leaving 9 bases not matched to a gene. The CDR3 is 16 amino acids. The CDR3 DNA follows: TGCGCCAGCAGCTCCCCCGGGACTAGTAGGACCGGGGAGCTGTTTTTT. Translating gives CASSSPGTSRTGELFF.

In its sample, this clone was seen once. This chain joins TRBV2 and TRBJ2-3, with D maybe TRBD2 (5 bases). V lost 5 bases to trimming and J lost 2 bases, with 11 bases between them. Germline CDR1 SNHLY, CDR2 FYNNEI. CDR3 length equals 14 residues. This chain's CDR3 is CASSPVATTDTQYF. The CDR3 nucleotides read TGTGCCAGCAGTCCCGTAGCGACCACAGATACGCAGTATTTT.

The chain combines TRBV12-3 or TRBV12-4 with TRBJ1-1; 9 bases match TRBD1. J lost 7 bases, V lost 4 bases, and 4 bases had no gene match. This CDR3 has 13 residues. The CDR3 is CASSYRGLSEAFF. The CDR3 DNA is TGTGCCAGCAGTTACAGGGGGCTCAGTGAAGCTTTCTTT.

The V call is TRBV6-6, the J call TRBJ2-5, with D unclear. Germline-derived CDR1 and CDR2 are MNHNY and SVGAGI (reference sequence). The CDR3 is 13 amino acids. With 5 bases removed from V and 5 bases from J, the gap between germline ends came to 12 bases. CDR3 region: CASSPAYMETQYF. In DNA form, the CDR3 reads TGTGCCAGCAGTCCCGCCTACATGGAGACCCAGTACTTC.

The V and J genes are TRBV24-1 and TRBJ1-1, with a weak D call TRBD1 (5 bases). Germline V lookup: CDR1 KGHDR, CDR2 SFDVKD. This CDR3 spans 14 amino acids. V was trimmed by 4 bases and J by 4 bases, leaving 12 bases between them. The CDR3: CATSDRKGTTEAFF. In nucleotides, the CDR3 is TGTGCCACCAGTGACCGTAAAGGGACCACTGAAGCTTTCTTT.